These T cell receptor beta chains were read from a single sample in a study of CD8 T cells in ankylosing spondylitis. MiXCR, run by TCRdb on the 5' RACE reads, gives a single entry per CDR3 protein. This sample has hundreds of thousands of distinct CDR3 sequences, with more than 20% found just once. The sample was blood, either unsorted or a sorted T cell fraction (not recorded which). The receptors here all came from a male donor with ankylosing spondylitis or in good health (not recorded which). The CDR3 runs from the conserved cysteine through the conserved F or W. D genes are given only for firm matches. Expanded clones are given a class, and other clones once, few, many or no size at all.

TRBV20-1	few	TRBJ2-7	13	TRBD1	TGCAGTGCTTCGACAGGGAGCTCCTACGAGCAGTACTTC	CSASTGSSYEQYF
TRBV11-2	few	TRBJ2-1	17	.	TGTGCCAGCAGCTTAGGGAGAGACATCAGCTCCTACAATGAGCAGTTCTTC	CASSLGRDISSYNEQFF
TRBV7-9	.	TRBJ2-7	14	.	TGTGCCAGCAGCTTAGTTATGGGGTTCAACGAGCAGTACTTC	CASSLVMGFNEQYF
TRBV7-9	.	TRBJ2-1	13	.	TGTGCCAGCAGCCCCGCGGCAGGCGGTGAGCAGTTCTTC	CASSPAAGGEQFF
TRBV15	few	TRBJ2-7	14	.	TGTGCCACCAGCAGAGATCAGGGAACCCTCGAGCAGTACTTC	CATSRDQGTLEQYF
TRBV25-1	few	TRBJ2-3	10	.	TGTGCCAGCAGCACAGATACGCAGTATTTT	CASSTDTQYF
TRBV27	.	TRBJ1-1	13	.	TGTGCCAGCAGTTTAAGGTCGAACGCTGAAGCTTTCTTT	CASSLRSNAEAFF
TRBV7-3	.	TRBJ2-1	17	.	TGTGCCAGCAGCTTCGGCCACCCTGACAGCTCCTACAATGAGCAGTTCTTC	CASSFGHPDSSYNEQFF
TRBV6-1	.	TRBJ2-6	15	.	TGTGCCAGCAAAGGAAGGGGCTTTGGGGCCAACGTCCTGACTTTC	CASKGRGFGANVLTF
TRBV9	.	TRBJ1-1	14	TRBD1	TGTGCCAGCAGCTTGGGGACAGGGAGCACTGAAGCTTTCTTT	CASSLGTGSTEAFF
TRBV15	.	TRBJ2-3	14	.	TGTGCCACCAGCATGTACAGGAGCACAGATACGCAGTATTTT	CATSMYRSTDTQYF
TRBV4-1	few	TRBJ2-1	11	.	TGCGCCAGCAGCCGGGGTGCTGAGCAGTTCTTC	CASSRGAEQFF
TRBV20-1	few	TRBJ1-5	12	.	TGCAGTGCTAGAGTTCAGAATCAGCCCCAGCATTTT	CSARVQNQPQHF
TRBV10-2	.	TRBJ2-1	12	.	TGCGCCAGCAGTGACTACGGGGGTGAGCAGTTCTTC	CASSDYGGEQFF
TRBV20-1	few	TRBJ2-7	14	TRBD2	TGCAGTGCTAGCTACGGGGGGGATACCTACGAGCAGTACTTC	CSASYGGDTYEQYF
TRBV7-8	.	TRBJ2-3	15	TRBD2	TGTGCCAGCAGCTTAGTTGGCGGGGGGGCCGAGGGTCAGTATTTT	CASSLVGGGAEGQYF
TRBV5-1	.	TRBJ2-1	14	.	TGCGCCAGCAGCTTCACGGGGGCCGATAATGAGCAGTTCTTC	CASSFTGADNEQFF
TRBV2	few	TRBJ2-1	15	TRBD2	TGTGCCAGCAGGTTAGCGGGGGGGCTCTACAATGAGCAGTTCTTC	CASRLAGGLYNEQFF
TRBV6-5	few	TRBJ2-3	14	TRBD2	TGTGCCAGCAGTTACGGCGGGGGGGCTACGACGCAGTATTTT	CASSYGGGATTQYF
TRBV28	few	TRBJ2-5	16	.	TGTGCCAGCAGTTTATTGGGGGGAATCCTCCAAGAGACCCAGTACTTC	CASSLLGGILQETQYF
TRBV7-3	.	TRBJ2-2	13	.	TGTGCCAGCAGCTTAGGAGATTCCGGGGAGCTGTTTTTT	CASSLGDSGELFF
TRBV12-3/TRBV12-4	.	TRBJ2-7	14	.	TGTGCCAGCAGTTTTACTCAGGGGTCGAACGAGCAGTACTTC	CASSFTQGSNEQYF
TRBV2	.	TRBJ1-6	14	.	TGTGCCAGCGACCTGAGGTCCTATAATTCACCCCTCCACTTT	CASDLRSYNSPLHF
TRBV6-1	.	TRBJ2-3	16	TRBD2	TGTGCCAGCAGTGTATCTCTAGCGGGGGGGCCAGATACGCAGTATTTT	CASSVSLAGGPDTQYF
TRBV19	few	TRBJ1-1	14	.	TGTGCCAGTAGCCTCCTGGGAGGGAGGGCTGAAGCTTTCTTT	CASSLLGGRAEAFF
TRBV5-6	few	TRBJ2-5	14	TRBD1	TGTGCCAGCAGCTGGGGACAGAGTTTAGAGACCCAGTACTTC	CASSWGQSLETQYF
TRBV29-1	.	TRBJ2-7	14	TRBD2	TGCAGCGCCAGGACTAGCGGTGGTCCCTACGAGCAGTACTTC	CSARTSGGPYEQYF
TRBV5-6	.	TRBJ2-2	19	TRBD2	TGTGCCAGCTCTCGAGATGATGCTAGCGGGCGGACGAACACCGGGGAGCTGTTTTTT	CASSRDDASGRTNTGELFF
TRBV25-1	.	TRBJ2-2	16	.	TGTGCCAGCAGTGAAGGCTTGGAATGGGACACCGGGGAGCTGTTTTTT	CASSEGLEWDTGELFF
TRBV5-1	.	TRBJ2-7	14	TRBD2	TGCGCCAGCAGCTGGGGGGGGATAACTTACGAGCAGTACTTC	CASSWGGITYEQYF
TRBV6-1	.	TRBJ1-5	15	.	TGTGCCAGCCTTGGACAGCCGGGCGGCAATCAGCCCCAGCATTTT	CASLGQPGGNQPQHF
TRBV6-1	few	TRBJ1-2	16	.	TGTGCCAGCAGTGTTGAAGGGGAAGGAGTAAGGTCTGGCTACACCTTC	CASSVEGEGVRSGYTF
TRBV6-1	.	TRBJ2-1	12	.	TGTGCCAGCAGCCCCCTTACAGGGTGGCAGTTCTTC	CASSPLTGWQFF
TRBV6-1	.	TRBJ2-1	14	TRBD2	TGTGCCAGCAGTCCTACGGGGGGGCCCAATGAGCAGTTCTTC	CASSPTGGPNEQFF
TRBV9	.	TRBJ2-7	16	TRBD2	TGTGCCAGCAGCCCCCCCGGACTAGCGGGGATCTACGAGCAGTACTTC	CASSPPGLAGIYEQYF
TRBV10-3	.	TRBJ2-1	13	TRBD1	TGTGCCATCACCGGGACAGGGCACAATGAGCAGTTCTTC	CAITGTGHNEQFF
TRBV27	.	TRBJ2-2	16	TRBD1	TGTGCCAGCACCACATACGGGGACAGGGCGAACGGGGAGCTGTTTTTT	CASTTYGDRANGELFF
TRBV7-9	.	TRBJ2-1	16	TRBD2	TGTGCCAGCAGCCCCGGCGTTAGCGGGGGGTACAATGAGCAGTTCTTC	CASSPGVSGGYNEQFF
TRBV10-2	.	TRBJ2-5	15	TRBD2	TGCGCCAGCAGTCCGGGACTAGCGGCATGGGAGACCCAGTACTTC	CASSPGLAAWETQYF
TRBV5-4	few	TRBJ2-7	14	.	TGTGCCAGCAGCAACGGACAAGACTACGAGCGGCAGTACTTC	CASSNGQDYERQYF
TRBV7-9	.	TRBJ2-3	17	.	TGTGCCAGCACACCTGATCGGGGGGCCGGGGACACAGATACGCAGTATTTT	CASTPDRGAGDTDTQYF
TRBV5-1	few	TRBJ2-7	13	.	TGCGCCAGCAGCCAAGGCAACAACTACGAGCAGTACTTC	CASSQGNNYEQYF
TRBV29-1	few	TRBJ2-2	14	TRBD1	TGCAGCGTCTTTACAGGGGCAGACACCGGGGAGCTGTTTTTT	CSVFTGADTGELFF
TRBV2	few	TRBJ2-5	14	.	TGTGCCAGCAGGAACCTGACAGAAAAAGAGACCCAGTACTTC	CASRNLTEKETQYF
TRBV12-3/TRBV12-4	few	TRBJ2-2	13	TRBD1	TGTGCCAGCGGGACAGGGTCCACCGGGGAGCTGTTTTTT	CASGTGSTGELFF
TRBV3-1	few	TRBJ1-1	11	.	TGTGCCAGCAGCTCAGGGTGGCGGGCTTTCTTT	CASSSGWRAFF
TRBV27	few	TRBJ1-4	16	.	TGTGCCAGCAGTGTCGCGGTAGGGCGTGGAGGTGAAAAACTGTTTTTT	CASSVAVGRGGEKLFF
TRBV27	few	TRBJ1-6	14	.	TGTGCCAGCAGTTTAGCGGGTAGCAATTCACCCCTCCACTTT	CASSLAGSNSPLHF
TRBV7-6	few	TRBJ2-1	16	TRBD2	TGTGCCAGCAGCTCGAGACTAGCGGGGGCAAAGAATGAGCAGTTCTTC	CASSSRLAGAKNEQFF
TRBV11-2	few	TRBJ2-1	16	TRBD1	TGTGCCAGCAGCCCCGAAGGCTCGACAGGGACCAATGAGCAGTTCTTC	CASSPEGSTGTNEQFF
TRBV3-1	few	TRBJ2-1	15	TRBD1	TGTGCCAGCAGCCTAGGGACAGGGGGCTTAAGTGAGCAGTTCTTC	CASSLGTGGLSEQFF
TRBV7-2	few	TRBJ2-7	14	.	TGTGCCAGCAGCTTAGGAACGGCAAACTACGAGCAGTACTTC	CASSLGTANYEQYF
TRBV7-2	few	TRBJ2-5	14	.	TGTGCCAGCAGCTTAGGTGGATTCCGGGAGACCCAGTACTTC	CASSLGGFRETQYF
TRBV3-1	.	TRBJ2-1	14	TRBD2	TGTGCCAGCGGAACGGGGGGGCCCTACAATGAGCAGTTCTTC	CASGTGGPYNEQFF
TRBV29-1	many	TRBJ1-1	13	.	TGCAGCGCGGTGGTTTCGGAAGACACTGAAGCTTTCTTT	CSAVVSEDTEAFF
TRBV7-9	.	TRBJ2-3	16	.	TGTGCCAGCAGCATCAGGACCCACGGGAGCACAGATACGCAGTATTTT	CASSIRTHGSTDTQYF